The subject of this entry is one TCR beta chain. As yet, its antigen is unknown. The sample belongs to a study of spatial heterogeneity in lung cancer. Study results and caveats: Tumor mutation counts were tracked by expanded intratumoral alpha and beta TCR counts.

Documented time point: sample taken at primary tumor resection. Individual TCR cDNA molecules each bore their own unique molecular identifier. TCRdb re-derived calls from the 5' RACE reads in MiXCR, one entry per CDR3 protein. Seen here are 10,000 or so distinct CDR3 sequences, roughly 8% observed once, and the top ten hold 15% to 20%. CDR1 is MNHEY and CDR2 is SVGEGT in the germline V gene. This CDR3 spans 14 amino acids. J lost 3 bases, V lost 7 bases, and 6 bases had no gene match. The sequence came from a male donor with early-stage non-small cell lung cancer. This rearrangement joins TRBV6-2 or TRBV6-3 to TRBJ1-5; 7 nucleotides line up with TRBD1. The sequences come from lung tumor tissue, collected at surgery. The CDR3 loop reads CASTLGQLNQPQHF. DNA of the CDR3: TGTGCCAGCACCCTGGGACAGCTCAATCAGCCCCAGCATTTT.